Listed here is a single T cell receptor beta chain. The antigen remains unidentified. The entry originates in a study of CD8 T cells in ankylosing spondylitis. Findings and limits, study-wide: Existing reports had already noted some motif variants in reactive arthritis synovial fluid and blood. Disease-associated clonotypes exhibited CD8+ identity and were relatively infrequent in peripheral blood. Seven to nine highly homologous variants made up a TCR beta motif, and this motif appeared characteristic of ankylosing spondylitis blood. Reports say disease-linked clones showed up significantly more in matched ankylosing spondylitis synovial fluid.

Quantitative 5'-RACE with molecular barcodes was used to make the TCR beta libraries. In TCRdb, the 5' RACE reads were re-called with MiXCR into one record per CDR3 protein. The table records some 800,000 distinct CDR3 sequences, 12% of them present only once. Sequenced material: blood, either unsorted or a sorted T cell fraction (not recorded which). The receptor comes from a male donor with ankylosing spondylitis.

The CDR3 region is CSASGQTGYGYTF. CDR3 DNA sequence: TGCAGTGCTTCGGGCCAGACGGGCTATGGCTACACCTTC. The V call is TRBV20-1, the J call TRBJ1-2; no clear D. V was pared by 5 bases and J by 4 bases, with 14 bases between. The germline V gene encodes CDR1 DFQATT and CDR2 SNEGSKA (reference sequence). The CDR3 totals 13 residues.